This TCR beta chain appears in the sequencing data of a study of T cells in Graves' hyperthyroidism and ophthalmopathy. Amplification of TCR beta CDR3 regions was performed using RNA transcripts as template. An initial round of RT-PCR targeting the TCR CDR3 relied on the HTBI primer set. MiXCR was run by TCRdb on the multiplex PCR reads, yielding one entry per CDR3 protein. The data hold 640,000 or so distinct CDR3 sequences, with roughly 14% observed a single time. The CDR3 covers 18 residues. In germline, CDR1 is KGHSH, CDR2 LQKENI. V lost 2 bases and J 0 bases, leaving 20 bases between the germline ends. Findings and caveats of the study: In the analysis, a 13 V-J model separated ophthalmopathy from stable hyperthyroidism. Peripheral blood also featured most of the thyroid clonotypes expanded above 0.001.

As for this clonotype: Its antigen is still unknown.

Clinical symptoms, serum thyroxine and TRAb, thyroid ultrasound and orbital computed tomography together formed the diagnostic basis. The receptor was derived from a woman in her thirties or forties with Graves' ophthalmopathy. This sequence joins TRBV18 and TRBJ2-7, with a tentative D call TRBD1 (5 bases). Sequenced: blood. Here the CDR3 DNA reads TGTGCCAGCTCACCATACCCCCTTTGGGGCGTCAGCTCCTACGAGCAGTACTTC. It encodes CASSPYPLWGVSSYEQYF.